The 13 T cell receptor beta chains presented below share a single source sample, sequenced in a study of patients and donors after allogeneic stem cell transplantation. Each CDR3 protein is one row after TCRdb ran MiXCR on the RT-PCR reads. The data contain around 240,000 distinct CDR3 sequences, 13% to 15% of them seen just once; the ten biggest clones take up around a tenth. Sequencing input: blood, either unsorted or a sorted T cell fraction (not recorded which). All receptors derive from a human donor who was either an allogeneic HSCT recipient or a stem cell or donor lymphocyte infusion donor (not recorded which). It is not recorded whose cells these are; they may come from a transplant donor.

This clonotype was seen a few times. The V and J genes are TRBV30 and TRBJ2-7, with D possibly being TRBD1 or TRBD2 (5 bases each). V lost 5 bases to trimming and J lost 4 bases, with 18 bases between them. Germline CDR1 reads GTSNPN; CDR2 reads SVGIG (reference sequence). This CDR3 region has 14 residues. The CDR3 loop is CAWAGTASFYEQYF. The CDR3, as DNA: TGTGCCTGGGCCGGGACGGCAAGTTTTTACGAGCAGTACTTC.

This clonotype was detected a few times. CDR3 sequence reads: CATKGQGDTGELFF. In DNA, the CDR3 is TGTGCCACCAAAGGGCAGGGGGACACCGGGGAGCTGTTTTTT. This rearrangement joins TRBV24-1 to TRBJ2-2; 7 nucleotides align to TRBD1. This CDR3 comprises 14 residues. The germline V gene has CDR1 KGHDR and CDR2 SFDVKD. V gave up 8 bases and J gave up 3 bases; unmatched junction bases: 5.

This clonotype was seen more than once but under ten times. The J gene is TRBJ1-1, the V gene TRBV29-1, with D perhaps TRBD1 (5 bases). Looked up from germline, CDR1 is SQVTM and CDR2 is ANQGSEA. V shed 4 bases and J shed 1 base, with 10 bases lying between them. The CDR3 consists of 13 residues. The CDR3 region is CSVAGVRNTEAFF. The CDR3 nucleotides are TGCAGCGTTGCGGGGGTTAGGAACACTGAAGCTTTCTTT.

This clonotype occurred a few times. This chain links TRBV20-1 with TRBJ2-1; 15 bases line up with TRBD2. The CDR3 is 16 residues long. V trimming: 3 bases; J trimming: 4 bases; junction bases outside the gene matches: 4. Germline loops: CDR1 DFQATT, CDR2 SNEGSKA (reference sequence). CDR3: CSARGLAGGLYNEQFF. The CDR3 bases are TGCAGTGCTAGGGGACTAGCGGGAGGTTTGTACAATGAGCAGTTCTTC.

This chain uses TRBV19 with TRBJ1-3; D unclear. The CDR3 totals 15 residues. The V gene lost 2 bases and the J gene lost 4 bases, with 12 bases spanning the gap. Germline values: CDR1 LNHDA, CDR2 SQIVND (reference sequence). The CDR3 nucleotides are TGTGCCAGTAGTATACAGGCCAAGTCCGGAAACACCATATATTTT. This gives the protein CASSIQAKSGNTIYF.

V is TRBV5-1 and J is TRBJ2-7; 7 bases line up with TRBD1. With V trimmed by 4 bases and J by 3 bases, 7 bases remained unmatched. Germline V gives CDR1 SGHRS, CDR2 YFSETQ. CDR3 length: 14 residues. CDR3 sequence: CASSPRQGYYEQYF. As DNA, the CDR3 is TGCGCCAGCAGCCCTCGACAGGGCTACTACGAGCAGTACTTC.

The CDR3 region is CASSLFLRGDTGELFF. The CDR3 coding sequence is TGTGCCAGCAGCTTGTTTCTGCGGGGTGACACCGGGGAGCTGTTTTTT. This chain uses TRBV5-5 with TRBJ2-2, with D possibly TRBD2 on 6 matching bases. The CDR3 totals 16 residues. Trimming cost V 1 base and J 3 bases, with 13 bases left between them. Germline V gene sequence: CDR1 SGHKS, CDR2 YYEKEE (reference sequence).

This clonotype was seen repeatedly, ten times or more. The rearrangement uses TRBV20-1 and TRBJ2-7, with TRBD2 matching 9 bases. The CDR3 is 15 amino acids. Trimming at V came to 1 base and at J to 1 base, leaving 5 bases not matched to a gene. Germline V gene lookup returns CDR1 DFQATT and CDR2 SNEGSKA (reference sequence). The CDR3 region is CSARVREGPSYEQYF. The CDR3 DNA sequence: TGCAGTGCTAGAGTGCGGGAGGGCCCGTCCTACGAGCAGTACTTC.

This clonotype was observed at least ten times. The chain combines TRBV7-2 with TRBJ1-5, with D perhaps matching TRBD1 (5 bases). This CDR3 comprises 13 residues. Deletions cut 5 bases from V and 10 bases from J, with 15 bases between. The V gene's germline CDR1 is SGHTA and CDR2 FQGNSA. The CDR3 bases are TGTGCCAGCAGCCCCCGTGGGGGTCTACCCCAGCATTTT. Residues: CASSPRGGLPQHF.

The CDR3 sequence is CASTSSASPLHF. The CDR3 nucleotides are TGTGCCAGTACTTCGTCAGCCAGTCCCCTCCACTTT. The J gene is TRBJ1-6, the V gene TRBV2, with D uncertain. Trimming stripped 9 bases from V and 13 bases from J, with 16 bases between. This CDR3 contains 12 residues. CDR1 and CDR2 (germline): SNHLY, FYNNEI.

Ten or more counts support this clonotype. This chain joins TRBV12-3 or TRBV12-4 and TRBJ2-3; D is perhaps TRBD2 (6 bases). The CDR3 runs 12 residues. V was cut by 3 bases and J by 11 bases, with 12 bases left in between. CDR3 region: CASSLYSGWQYF. CDR3 nucleotide sequence: TGTGCCAGCAGTTTGTACAGCGGGTGGCAGTATTTT.

The gene calls are TRBV11-1 and TRBJ2-3; 9 bases align to TRBD2. V trimming: 1 base; J trimming: 5 bases; junction bases outside the gene matches: 13. Per the germline V gene, CDR1 is SGHAT and CDR2 is FQDESV (reference sequence). This CDR3 has 18 amino acids. The CDR3 sequence is CASSLGLAGATYGDTQYF. The CDR3 DNA reads TGTGCCAGCAGCTTAGGGTTAGCGGGGGCTACTTACGGAGATACGCAGTATTTT.

This clonotype was observed a few times. The rearrangement links TRBV7-2 to TRBJ1-1; D gene ambiguous. Germline assignment: CDR1 SGHTA and CDR2 FQGNSA. CDR3 length equals 16 residues. V was pared by 2 bases and J by 4 bases, with 17 bases between. The CDR3 sequence: CASSLWGGRVPTEAFF. The CDR3 nucleotides read TGTGCCAGCAGCTTATGGGGTGGGCGGGTGCCCACTGAAGCTTTCTTT.